This T cell receptor (beta chain) was identified during a study of blood T cells in healthy people across ages. Healthy Caucasian individuals from Russia aged 6 to 90 served as donors. Total RNA extracted from each sample amounted to at least 6 micrograms. Primed by a sample-barcoded 5' primer and a J-beta primer mix, a second PCR proceeded for roughly 6 to 12 cycles. TCRdb itself ran the 5' RACE reads through MiXCR, one entry per CDR3 protein. This table holds fewer than 900,000 distinct CDR3 sequences, roughly 35% found once. Whole-study results and caveats: Higher diversity, along with more naive CD4+ cells, distinguished long-lived donors from aged donors. There was no known CMV status for donors, so expanded clonotype changes were possibly confounded.

This clonotype was seen a few times. Its antigen is still unknown. Trimming removed 7 bases at V and 3 bases at J, with 22 bases between. CDR1 MNHGY and CDR2 SAAAGT come from the germline V gene. The CDR3 sequence is 16 residues long. Sequences were obtained from blood. This sequence was found in a man between 18 and 29 years old in good health. This chain joins TRBV6-8 and TRBJ2-7; D is tentatively TRBD1 or TRBD2 (5 bases each). Here the CDR3 reads CASILSPGQEDYEQYF. DNA of the CDR3: TGTGCCAGCATTCTTAGCCCGGGGCAGGAGGACTACGAGCAGTACTTC.